What follows are 16 T cell receptor beta chains derived from one specimen sequenced in a study of technical replicates of blood from four donors (TCRdb year 2017). The library was produced with the immunoSEQ multiplex PCR assay. TCRdb mirrors the immuneACCESS table, restricted to in-frame sequences. Some clones are absent from its copies; in checked studies, under half trace to an unresolved V gene, and the reason for the others is unknown. The sample profile shows some 73,000 clones; over 90% of them were found once. The ten largest clones add up to 4% to 5% of the sample. Sequencing was performed on PBMCs. These receptors all stem from a human donor in good health. Some clones in this sample may be carry-over from other donors' samples.

The chain is built from TRBV5-6 and TRBJ2-7; 13 nucleotides match TRBD2. Trimming cost V 4 bases and J 4 bases; bases outside gene matches: 8. The germline V gene encodes CDR1 SGHDT and CDR2 YYEEEE. CDR3 size: 16 residues. The CDR3 DNA reads as TGTGCCAGCAGCCAGGGACTAGCGGGGACCCTTTACGAGCAGTACTTC. Amino acids: CASSQGLAGTLYEQYF.

This chain joins TRBV2 and TRBJ2-6; possible D gene TRBD2, 5 bases. Germline loops: CDR1 SNHLY, CDR2 FYNNEI. Trimming pared 5 bases from V and 5 bases from J, leaving 19 bases between. The CDR3 totals 17 residues. The CDR3 protein is CASSPQAGAGRANVLTF. The CDR3 DNA sequence: TGTGCCAGCAGTCCTCAAGCAGGTGCCGGGAGGGCCAACGTCCTGACTTTC.

The J gene is TRBJ2-5, the V gene TRBV6-1; D is perhaps TRBD1 (5 bases). The germline gives CDR1 MNHNS, CDR2 SASEGT. The CDR3 is made up of 16 amino acids. Trimming removed 2 bases at V and 5 bases at J, with 18 bases between. The CDR3 nucleotides read TGTGCCAGCAGTGAAAGGGGATTCAACACTGCGGAGACCCAGTACTTC. It translates to CASSERGFNTAETQYF.

The chain carries TRBV30 and TRBJ1-2; 7 bases fit TRBD1. Germline V gene lookup returns CDR1 GTSNPN and CDR2 SVGIG (reference sequence). The CDR3 is 13 residues long. V dropped 7 bases and J dropped 6; count of bases not matched to a gene: 11. CDR3 sequence (DNA): TGTGCCTCACGTATAGACAGGGACCATGGCTACACCTTC. Residues: CASRIDRDHGYTF.

V and J are TRBV11-3 and TRBJ1-1; the D gene is possibly TRBD1 (5 bases). The V gene's germline CDR1 is SGHNT and CDR2 YENEEA. Trimming took off 4 bases at V and 0 bases at J, with 6 bases between the two ends. CDR3 length equals 13 residues. CDR3 amino acids: CASSSGMNTEAFF. DNA of the CDR3: TGTGCCAGCAGCTCAGGGATGAACACTGAAGCTTTCTTT.

A few counts support this clone. CDR3 nucleotides: TGTGCCAGTAGGGAGAGGGGGGGATCACGTATGAACACTGAAGCTTTCTTT. Its translation: CASRERGGSRMNTEAFF. The chain employs TRBV19 and TRBJ1-1; maybe TRBD1 (6 bases). Germline CDR1 and CDR2: LNHDA and SQIVND (reference sequence). The CDR3 is made up of 17 amino acids. Between the trimmed V and J ends, which lost 6 bases and 0 bases, there was a span of 20 bases.

The V and J genes are TRBV4-1 and TRBJ2-1; 8 bases are shared with TRBD2. The CDR3 has 16 amino acids. Germline CDR1 is MGHRA and CDR2 is YSYEKL. The junction had 3 bases not matched to a gene; V was cut back by 0 bases and J by 2 bases. In DNA, the CDR3 is TGCGCCAGCAGCCAAGATCCCGGGAGGGCCTACAATGAGCAGTTCTTC. It is translated as CASSQDPGRAYNEQFF.

This chain connects TRBV11-2 to TRBJ2-3, with TRBD1 identical over 9 bases. This CDR3 contains 14 residues. The J segment lost 4 bases and the V segment lost 5 bases, leaving 4 bases of the junction unmatched. Germline lookup yields CDR1 SGHAT and CDR2 FQNNGV. CDR3 amino acids: CASSTQGAPDTQYF. CDR3 DNA: TGTGCCAGCAGCACACAGGGGGCCCCAGATACGCAGTATTTT.

The chain couples TRBV7-9 to TRBJ1-3; D is ambiguous. With 5 bases removed from V and 2 bases from J, the gap between germline ends came to 13 bases. The CDR3 has 15 residues. CDR1 and CDR2 (germline): SEHNR, FQNEAQ (reference sequence). CDR3 region: CASSPVSGAGNTIYF. In nucleotides, the CDR3 is TGTGCCAGCAGCCCCGTCAGCGGGGCTGGAAACACCATATATTTT. Full variable domain (remainder filled in from reference TRBV7-9 and TRBJ1-3): DTGVSQNPRHKITKRGQNVTFRCDPISEHNRLYWYRQTLGQGPEFLTYFQNEAQLEKSRLLSDRFSAERPKGSFSTLEIQRTEQGDSAMYLCASSPVSGAGNTIYFGEGSWLTVV.

V is TRBV5-4 and J is TRBJ2-1, with D unresolved. The CDR3 is made up of 11 amino acids. Trimming left V 2 bases short and J 9 bases short, with 6 bases between. Germline values: CDR1 SGHNT, CDR2 YYREEE (reference sequence). The DNA of the CDR3 is TGTGCCAGCAGCTTTCTCCGTGAGCAGTTCTTC. As protein: CASSFLREQFF.

The chain has TRBV13 and TRBJ1-5; 7 nucleotides line up with TRBD1. This CDR3 region has 15 residues. The V segment lost 5 bases and the J segment 5 bases; nucleotides outside the gene matches: 9. Germline lookup yields CDR1 PRHDT and CDR2 FYEKMQ (reference sequence). The DNA of the CDR3 is TGTGCCAGCAGCATACCGACAGGGTGCGATCAGCCCCAGCATTTT. It is translated as CASSIPTGCDQPQHF. Complete variable domain (other parts from reference TRBV13 and TRBJ1-5): AAGVIQSPRHLIKEKRETATLKCYPIPRHDTVYWYQQGPGQDPQFLISFYEKMQSDKGSIPDRFSAQQFSDYHSELNMSSLELGDSALYFCASSIPTGCDQPQHFGDGTRLSIL.

The chain carries TRBV2 and TRBJ2-7; D is unresolved. The germline V gene encodes CDR1 SNHLY and CDR2 FYNNEI. Trimming stripped 4 bases from V and 2 bases from J, with 9 bases between. CDR3 length equals 13 residues. CDR3 loop: CASSGGKAYEQYF. In DNA form, the CDR3 reads TGTGCCAGCAGTGGAGGAAAGGCCTACGAGCAGTACTTC.

The gene calls are TRBV4-1 and TRBJ1-2; a possible D gene is TRBD1 (6 bases). The CDR3 is 14 residues long. Germline values: CDR1 MGHRA, CDR2 YSYEKL. V was pared by 0 bases and J by 7 bases, with 12 bases between. The CDR3 DNA is TGCGCCAGCAGCCAAGAGGCGGGGGCGGTTGGCTACACCTTC. Residues: CASSQEAGAVGYTF.

The genes are TRBV29-1 and TRBJ2-5, with D possibly being TRBD2 (5 bases). Trimming pared 4 bases from V and 1 base from J, leaving 13 bases between. This CDR3 comprises 14 residues. Germline CDR1 SQVTM, CDR2 ANQGSEA. The CDR3 DNA sequence: TGCAGCGTTGCGCTTCTAGCTTTCCAAGAGACCCAGTACTTC. This gives the protein CSVALLAFQETQYF. Using reference TRBV29-1 and TRBJ2-5 for the parts outside the CDR3, the full variable domain is SAVISQKPSRDICQRGTSLTIQCQVDSQVTMMFWYRQQPGQSLTLIATANQGSEATYESGFVIDKFPISRPNLTFSTLTVSNMSPEDSSIYLCSVALLAFQETQYFGPGTRLLVL.

The gene calls are TRBV5-4 and TRBJ1-1; a weak D match, TRBD1 (5 bases). V lost 2 bases and J lost 0, with 8 bases in between. CDR1 is SGHNT and CDR2 is YYREEE in the germline V gene (reference sequence). CDR3 length: 14 residues. The CDR3 DNA sequence: TGTGCCAGCAGCTTCGGCAGGGTGAACACTGAAGCTTTCTTT. Translated, it gives CASSFGRVNTEAFF.

The chain links TRBV6-5 to TRBJ1-4; TRBD1 matches 8 bases. Germline trimming cut 7 bases from V and 4 bases from J; bases unmatched to any gene: 8. CDR1 and CDR2 from the germline V gene are MNHEY and SVGAGI. The CDR3 covers 15 residues. The CDR3 loop reads CASNKGTGGNEKLFF. In DNA form, the CDR3 reads TGTGCCAGCAATAAGGGAACAGGGGGTAATGAAAAACTGTTTTTT.